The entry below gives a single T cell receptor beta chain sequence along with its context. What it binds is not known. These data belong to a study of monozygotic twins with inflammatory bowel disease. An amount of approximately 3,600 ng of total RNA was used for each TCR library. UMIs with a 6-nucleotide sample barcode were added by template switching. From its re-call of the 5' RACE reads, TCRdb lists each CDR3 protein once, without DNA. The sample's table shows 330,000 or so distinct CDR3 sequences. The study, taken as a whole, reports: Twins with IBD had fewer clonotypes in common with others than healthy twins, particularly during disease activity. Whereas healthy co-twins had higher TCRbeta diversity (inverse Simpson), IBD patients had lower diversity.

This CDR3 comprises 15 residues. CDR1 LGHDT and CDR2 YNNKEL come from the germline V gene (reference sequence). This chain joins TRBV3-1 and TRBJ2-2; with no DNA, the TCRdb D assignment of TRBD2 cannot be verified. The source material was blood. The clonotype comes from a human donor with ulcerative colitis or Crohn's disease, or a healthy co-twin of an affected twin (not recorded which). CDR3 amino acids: CASSPRAQQGGELFF.